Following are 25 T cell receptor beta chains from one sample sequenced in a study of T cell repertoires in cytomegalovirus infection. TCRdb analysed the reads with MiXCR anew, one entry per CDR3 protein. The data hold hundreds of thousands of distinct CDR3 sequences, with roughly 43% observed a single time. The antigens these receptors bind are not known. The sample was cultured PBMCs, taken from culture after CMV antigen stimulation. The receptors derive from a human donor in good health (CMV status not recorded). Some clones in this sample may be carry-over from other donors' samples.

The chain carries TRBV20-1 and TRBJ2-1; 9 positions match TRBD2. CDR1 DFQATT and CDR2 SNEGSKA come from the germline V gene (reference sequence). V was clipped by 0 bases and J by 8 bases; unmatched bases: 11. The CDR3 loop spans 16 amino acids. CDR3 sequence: CSARDLAGDLFDEQFF. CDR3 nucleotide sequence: TGCAGTGCTAGAGATTTAGCGGGGGACCTCTTCGATGAGCAGTTCTTC.

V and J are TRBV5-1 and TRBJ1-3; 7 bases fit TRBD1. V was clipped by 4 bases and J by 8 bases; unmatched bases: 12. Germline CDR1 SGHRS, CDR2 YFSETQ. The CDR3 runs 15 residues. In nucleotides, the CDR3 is TGCGCCAGCAGCCCAATTCGGGGGACAGTGGACACCATATATTTT. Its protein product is CASSPIRGTVDTIYF.

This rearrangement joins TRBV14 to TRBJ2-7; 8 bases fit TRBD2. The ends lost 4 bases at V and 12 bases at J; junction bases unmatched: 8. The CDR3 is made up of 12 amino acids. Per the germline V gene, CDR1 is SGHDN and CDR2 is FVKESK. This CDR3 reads CASSPGGAPVYF. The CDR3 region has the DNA TGTGCCAGCAGCCCCGGGGGGGCTCCCGTGTACTTC.

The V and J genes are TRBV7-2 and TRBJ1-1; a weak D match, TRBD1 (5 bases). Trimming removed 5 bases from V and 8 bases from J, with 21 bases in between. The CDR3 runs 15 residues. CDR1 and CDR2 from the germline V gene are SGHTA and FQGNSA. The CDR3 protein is CASSVRGGSGQEAFF. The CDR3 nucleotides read TGTGCCAGCAGCGTGCGGGGGGGGTCGGGGCAAGAAGCTTTCTTT.

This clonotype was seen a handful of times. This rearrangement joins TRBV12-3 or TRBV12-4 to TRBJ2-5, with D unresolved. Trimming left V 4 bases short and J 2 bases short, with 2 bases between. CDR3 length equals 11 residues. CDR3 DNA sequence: TGTGCCAGCAGTTGGCAAGAGACCCAGTACTTC. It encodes CASSWQETQYF.

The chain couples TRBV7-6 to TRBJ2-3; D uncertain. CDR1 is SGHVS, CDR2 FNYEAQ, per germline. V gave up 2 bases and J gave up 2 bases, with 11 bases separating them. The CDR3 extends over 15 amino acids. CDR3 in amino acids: CASSLSPDPTDTQYF. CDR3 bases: TGTGCCAGCAGCTTATCCCCCGACCCCACAGATACGCAGTATTTT.

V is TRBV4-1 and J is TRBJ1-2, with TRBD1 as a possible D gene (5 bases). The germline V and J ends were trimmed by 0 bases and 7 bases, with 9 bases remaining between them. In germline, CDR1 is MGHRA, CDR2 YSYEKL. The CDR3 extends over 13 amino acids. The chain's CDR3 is CASSQDGGRGYTF. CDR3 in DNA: TGCGCCAGCAGCCAAGATGGGGGTCGTGGCTACACCTTC.

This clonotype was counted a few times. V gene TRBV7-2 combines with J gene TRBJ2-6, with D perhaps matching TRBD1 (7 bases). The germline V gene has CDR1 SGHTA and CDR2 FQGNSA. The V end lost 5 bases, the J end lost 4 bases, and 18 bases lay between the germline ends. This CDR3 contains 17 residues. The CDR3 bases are TGTGCCAGCAGCCGACAGGGAGGCATGGGGGGGGCCAACGTCCTGACTTTC. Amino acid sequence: CASSRQGGMGGANVLTF. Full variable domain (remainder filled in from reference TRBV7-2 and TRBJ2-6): GAGVSQSPSNKVTEKGKDVELRCDPISGHTALYWYRQSLGQGLEFLIYFQGNSAPDKSGLPSDRFSAERTGGSVSTLTIQRTQQEDSAVYLCASSRQGGMGGANVLTFGAGSRLTVL.

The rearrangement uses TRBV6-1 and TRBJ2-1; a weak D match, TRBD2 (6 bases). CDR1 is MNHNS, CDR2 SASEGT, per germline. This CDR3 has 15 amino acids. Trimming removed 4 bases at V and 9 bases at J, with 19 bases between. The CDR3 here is CASSVRGARTIEQFF. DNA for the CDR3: TGTGCCAGCAGTGTTCGCGGGGCCCGTACAATTGAGCAGTTCTTC.

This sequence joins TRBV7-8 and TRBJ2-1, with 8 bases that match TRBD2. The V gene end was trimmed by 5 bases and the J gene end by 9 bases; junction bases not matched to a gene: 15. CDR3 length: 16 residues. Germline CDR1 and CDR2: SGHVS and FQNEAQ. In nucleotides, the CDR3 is TGTGCCAGCAGCCCCGGGGGTGGTAGCGGGGACCCTGAGCAGTTCTTC. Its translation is CASSPGGGSGDPEQFF.

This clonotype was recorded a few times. CDR3 bases: TGTGCCAGCAGCTTAGCGTGGACTAGCGGCTACGAGCAGTACTTC. It yields the protein CASSLAWTSGYEQYF. The rearrangement uses TRBV7-2 and TRBJ2-7, with 10 bases that match TRBD2. Trimming at V came to 0 bases and at J to 3 bases, leaving 2 bases not matched to a gene. The CDR3 totals 15 residues. From germline, CDR1 is SGHTA and CDR2 FQGNSA.

CDR3 DNA: TGTGCCAGCAGCCCCCGGGGGGGGGCGCCCAACGAGCAGTACTTC. It translates to CASSPRGGAPNEQYF. The chain links TRBV7-2 to TRBJ2-7; 8 bases are shared with TRBD2. CDR3 length: 15 residues. V trimming: 5 bases; J trimming: 5 bases; junction bases outside the gene matches: 11. Germline CDR1 SGHTA, CDR2 FQGNSA.

The CDR3 nucleotides read TGTGCCAGCACGATTGGAAGCGGGGGGGCGGTAGATACGCAGTATTTT. As protein: CASTIGSGGAVDTQYF. This rearrangement joins TRBV6-1 to TRBJ2-3, with 10 bases that match TRBD2. Germline values: CDR1 MNHNS, CDR2 SASEGT. The V and J ends lost 7 bases and 5 bases, in that order; junction bases with no gene match: 12. This CDR3 comprises 16 residues.

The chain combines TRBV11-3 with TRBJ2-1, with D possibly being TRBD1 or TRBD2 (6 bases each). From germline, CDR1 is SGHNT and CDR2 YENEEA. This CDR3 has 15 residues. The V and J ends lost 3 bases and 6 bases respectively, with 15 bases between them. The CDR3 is CASSLGGRRGNEQFF. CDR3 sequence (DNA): TGTGCCAGCAGCTTGGGGGGCCGCAGAGGCAATGAGCAGTTCTTC.

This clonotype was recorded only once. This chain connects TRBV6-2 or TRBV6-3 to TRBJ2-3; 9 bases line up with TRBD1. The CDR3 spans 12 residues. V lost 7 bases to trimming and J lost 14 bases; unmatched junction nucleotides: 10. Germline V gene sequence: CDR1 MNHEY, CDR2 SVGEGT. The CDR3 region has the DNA TGTGCCAGCAAGACTCCCGGGACAGGGTCGTATTTT. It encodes CASKTPGTGSYF.

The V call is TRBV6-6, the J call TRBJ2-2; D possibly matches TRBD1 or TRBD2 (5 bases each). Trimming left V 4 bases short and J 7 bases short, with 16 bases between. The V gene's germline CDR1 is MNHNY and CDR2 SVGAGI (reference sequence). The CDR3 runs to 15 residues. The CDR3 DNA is TGTGCCAGCAGTTTCCCTCAGGGAGAGGGCGGGGAGCTGTTTTTT. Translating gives CASSFPQGEGGELFF.

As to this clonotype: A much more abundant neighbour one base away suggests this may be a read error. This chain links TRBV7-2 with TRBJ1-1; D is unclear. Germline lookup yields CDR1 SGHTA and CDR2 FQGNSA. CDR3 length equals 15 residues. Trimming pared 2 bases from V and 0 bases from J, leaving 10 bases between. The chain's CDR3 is CASSLRQVVNTEAFF. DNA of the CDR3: TGTGCCAGCAGCTTAAGGCAAGTGGTGAACACTGAAGCTTTCTTT.

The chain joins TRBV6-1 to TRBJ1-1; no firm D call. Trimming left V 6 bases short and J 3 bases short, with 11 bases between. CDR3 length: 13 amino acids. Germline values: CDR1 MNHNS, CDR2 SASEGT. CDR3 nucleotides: TGTGCCAGCAGGGGGTATGGGGACACTGAAGCTTTCTTT. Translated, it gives CASRGYGDTEAFF.

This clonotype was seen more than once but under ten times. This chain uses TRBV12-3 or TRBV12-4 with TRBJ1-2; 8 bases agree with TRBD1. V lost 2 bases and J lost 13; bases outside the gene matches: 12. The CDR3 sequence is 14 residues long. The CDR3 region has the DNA TGTGCCAGCAGTTTAAGGATTGGACAGGGAAGTTGCACCTTC. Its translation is CASSLRIGQGSCTF.

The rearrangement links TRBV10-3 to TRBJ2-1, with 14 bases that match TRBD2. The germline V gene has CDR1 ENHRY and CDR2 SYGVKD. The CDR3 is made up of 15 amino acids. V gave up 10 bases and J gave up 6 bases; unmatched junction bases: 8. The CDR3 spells CATWTSGRFPNEQFF. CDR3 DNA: TGTGCCACTTGGACTAGCGGGAGGTTTCCCAATGAGCAGTTCTTC.

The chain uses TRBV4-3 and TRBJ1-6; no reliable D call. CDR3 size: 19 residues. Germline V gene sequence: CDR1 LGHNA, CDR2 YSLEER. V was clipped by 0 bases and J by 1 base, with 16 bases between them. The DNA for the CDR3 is TGCGCCAGCAGCCAAGAGTCCTCTCGGGTCACATCCTATAATTCACCCCTCCACTTT. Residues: CASSQESSRVTSYNSPLHF.

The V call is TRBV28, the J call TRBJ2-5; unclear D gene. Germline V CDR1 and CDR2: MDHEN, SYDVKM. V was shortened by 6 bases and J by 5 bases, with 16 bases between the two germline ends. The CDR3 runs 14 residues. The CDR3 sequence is CASSTFQRRETQYF. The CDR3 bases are TGTGCCAGCAGCACGTTCCAGCGAAGGGAGACCCAGTACTTC.

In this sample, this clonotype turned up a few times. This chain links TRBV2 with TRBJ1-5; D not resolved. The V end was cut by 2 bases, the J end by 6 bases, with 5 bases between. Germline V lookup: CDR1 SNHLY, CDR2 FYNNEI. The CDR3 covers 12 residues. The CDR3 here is CASSENSQPQHF. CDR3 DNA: TGTGCCAGCAGTGAAAATTCTCAGCCCCAGCATTTT.

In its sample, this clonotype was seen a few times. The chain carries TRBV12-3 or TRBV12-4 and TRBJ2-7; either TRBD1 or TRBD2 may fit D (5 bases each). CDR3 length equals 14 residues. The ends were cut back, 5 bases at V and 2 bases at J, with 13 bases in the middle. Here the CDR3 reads CASSLGDGPYEQYF. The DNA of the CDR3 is TGTGCCAGCAGTCTGGGGGACGGACCCTACGAGCAGTACTTC.

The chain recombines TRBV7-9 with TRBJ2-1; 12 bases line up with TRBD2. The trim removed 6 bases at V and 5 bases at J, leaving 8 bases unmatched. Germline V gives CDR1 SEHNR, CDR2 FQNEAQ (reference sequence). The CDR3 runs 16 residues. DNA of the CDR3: TGTGCCAGCAGTACTCAACTAGCGGGAGGCCACAATGAGCAGTTCTTC. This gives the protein CASSTQLAGGHNEQFF.